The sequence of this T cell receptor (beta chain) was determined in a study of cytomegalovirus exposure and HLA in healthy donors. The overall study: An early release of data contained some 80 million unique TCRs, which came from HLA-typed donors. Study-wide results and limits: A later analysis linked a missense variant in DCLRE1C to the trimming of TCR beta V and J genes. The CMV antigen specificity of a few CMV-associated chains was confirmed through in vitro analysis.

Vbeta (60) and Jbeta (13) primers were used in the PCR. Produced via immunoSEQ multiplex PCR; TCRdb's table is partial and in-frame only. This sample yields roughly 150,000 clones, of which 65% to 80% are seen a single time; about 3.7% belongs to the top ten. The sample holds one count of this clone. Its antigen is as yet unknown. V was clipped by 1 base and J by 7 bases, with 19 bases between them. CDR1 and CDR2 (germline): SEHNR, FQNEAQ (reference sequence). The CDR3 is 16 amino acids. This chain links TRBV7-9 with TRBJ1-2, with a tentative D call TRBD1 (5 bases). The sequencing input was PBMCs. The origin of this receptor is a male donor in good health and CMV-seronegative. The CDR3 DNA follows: TGTGCCAGCAGCTTAGAGACAGTATCAATGATGGGTGGCTACACCTTC. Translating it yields CASSLETVSMMGGYTF.